This T cell receptor beta chain was sequenced during a study of blood T cell repertoires in COVID-19. At the level of the study: Spain, Italy and the United States supplied samples that represented acute and convalescent COVID-19. Sources were T cells, B-cell-depleted T cells, or PBMCs; the material itself was cDNA or gDNA.

This CDR3 has 14 residues. Germline CDR1 and CDR2: MRHNA and SNTAGT. The V end lost 3 bases, the J end lost 6 bases, and 12 bases lay between the germline ends. The authors' processing: Reference gene primer amplification gave estimated nucleated cell counts. Data came from immunoSEQ multiplex PCR; TCRdb stores just in-frame clones and leaves some out. The DNA was the basis for D and trimming; V, J and clone size are from that table. This sample has 30,000 to 40,000 clones; around nine tenths occur once, and the top ten carry more than 13%. The receptor's source is a man aged 60-69 years with active COVID-19. The sequencing sample was made of peripheral blood. This chain connects TRBV6-4 to TRBJ1-5, with D unclear. The CDR3 sequence is CASSEWAGAQPQHF. The DNA for the CDR3 is TGTGCCAGCAGTGAGTGGGCGGGTGCTCAGCCCCAGCATTTT.